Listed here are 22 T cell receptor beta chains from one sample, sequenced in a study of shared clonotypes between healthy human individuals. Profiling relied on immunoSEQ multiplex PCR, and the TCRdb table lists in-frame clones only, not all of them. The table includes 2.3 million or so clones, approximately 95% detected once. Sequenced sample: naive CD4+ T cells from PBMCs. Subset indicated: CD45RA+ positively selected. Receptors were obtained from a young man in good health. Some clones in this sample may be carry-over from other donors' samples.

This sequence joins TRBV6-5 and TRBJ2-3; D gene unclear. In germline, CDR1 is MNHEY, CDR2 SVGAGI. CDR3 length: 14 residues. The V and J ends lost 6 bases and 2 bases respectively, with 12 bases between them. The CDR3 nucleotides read TGTGCCAGCAGAAACCAGCTCTTCACAGATACGCAGTATTTT. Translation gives CASRNQLFTDTQYF.

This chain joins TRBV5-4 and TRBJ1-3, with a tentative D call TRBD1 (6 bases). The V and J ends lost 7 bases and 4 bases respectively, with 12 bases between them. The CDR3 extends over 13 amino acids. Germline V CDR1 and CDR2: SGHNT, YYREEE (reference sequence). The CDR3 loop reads CASGTLPGNTIYF. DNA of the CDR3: TGTGCCAGCGGGACACTCCCAGGAAACACCATATATTTT.

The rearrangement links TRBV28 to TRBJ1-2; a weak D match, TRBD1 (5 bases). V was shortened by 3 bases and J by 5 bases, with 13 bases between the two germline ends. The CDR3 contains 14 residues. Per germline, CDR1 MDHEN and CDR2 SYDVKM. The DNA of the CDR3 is TGTGCCAGCAGTTTCCTGGGGGGGGAATATGGCTACACCTTC. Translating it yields CASSFLGGEYGYTF.

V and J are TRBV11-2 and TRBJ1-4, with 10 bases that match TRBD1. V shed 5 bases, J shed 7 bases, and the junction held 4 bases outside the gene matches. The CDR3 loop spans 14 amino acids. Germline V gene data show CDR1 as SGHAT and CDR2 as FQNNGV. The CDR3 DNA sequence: TGTGCCAGCAGCCACCGGGACAGGGGTGAAAAACTGTTTTTT. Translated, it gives CASSHRDRGEKLFF.

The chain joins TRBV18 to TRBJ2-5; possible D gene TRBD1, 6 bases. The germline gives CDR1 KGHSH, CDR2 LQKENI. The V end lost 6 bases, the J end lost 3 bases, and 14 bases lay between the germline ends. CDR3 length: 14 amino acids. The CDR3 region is CASSAGQPKETQYF. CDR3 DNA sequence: TGTGCCAGCTCGGCCGGACAGCCAAAAGAGACCCAGTACTTC.

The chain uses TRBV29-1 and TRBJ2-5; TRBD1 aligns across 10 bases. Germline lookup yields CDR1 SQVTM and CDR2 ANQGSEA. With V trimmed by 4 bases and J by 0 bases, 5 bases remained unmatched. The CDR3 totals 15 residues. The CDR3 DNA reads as TGCAGCGTTGCCCCGGGACAGGGGTACCAAGAGACCCAGTACTTC. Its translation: CSVAPGQGYQETQYF.

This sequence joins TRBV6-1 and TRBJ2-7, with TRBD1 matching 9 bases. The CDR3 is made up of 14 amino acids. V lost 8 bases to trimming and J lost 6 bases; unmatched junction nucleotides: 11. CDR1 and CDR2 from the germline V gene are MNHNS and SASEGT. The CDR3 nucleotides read TGTGCCAGCGGGGTGCCGGGACAGGGCTCCGAGCAGTACTTC. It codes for CASGVPGQGSEQYF.

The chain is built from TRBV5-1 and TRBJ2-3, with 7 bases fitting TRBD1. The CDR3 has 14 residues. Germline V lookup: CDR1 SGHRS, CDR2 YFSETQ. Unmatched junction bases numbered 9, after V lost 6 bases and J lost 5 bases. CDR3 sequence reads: CASNRQGVQDTQYF. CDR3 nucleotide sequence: TGCGCCAGCAACAGACAGGGCGTGCAAGATACGCAGTATTTT. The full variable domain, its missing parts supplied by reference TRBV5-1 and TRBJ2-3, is KAGVTQTPRYLIKTRGQQVTLSCSPISGHRSVSWYQQTPGQGLQFLFEYFSETQRNKGNFPGRFSGRQFSNSRSEMNVSTLELGDSALYLCASNRQGVQDTQYFGPGTRLTVL.

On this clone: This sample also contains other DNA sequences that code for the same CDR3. The CDR3 DNA sequence: TGCAGTGCTAGAACCAATGAGCAGTTCTTC. Its translation is CSARTNEQFF. V gene TRBV20-1 combines with J gene TRBJ2-1; D is unclear. Germline values: CDR1 DFQATT, CDR2 SNEGSKA (reference sequence). Trimming stripped 2 bases from V and 6 bases from J, with 2 bases between. The CDR3 has 10 amino acids.

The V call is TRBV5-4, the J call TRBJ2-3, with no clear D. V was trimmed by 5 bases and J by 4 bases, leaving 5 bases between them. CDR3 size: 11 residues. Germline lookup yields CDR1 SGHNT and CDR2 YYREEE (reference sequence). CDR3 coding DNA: TGTGCCAGCAGATATGCAGATACGCAGTATTTT. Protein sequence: CASRYADTQYF.

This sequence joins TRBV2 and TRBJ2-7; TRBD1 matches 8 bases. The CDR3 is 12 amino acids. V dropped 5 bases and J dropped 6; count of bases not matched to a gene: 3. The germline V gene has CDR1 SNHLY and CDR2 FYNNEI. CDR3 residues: CASSTTGGEQYF. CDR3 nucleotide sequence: TGTGCCAGCAGTACAACAGGGGGCGAGCAGTACTTC.

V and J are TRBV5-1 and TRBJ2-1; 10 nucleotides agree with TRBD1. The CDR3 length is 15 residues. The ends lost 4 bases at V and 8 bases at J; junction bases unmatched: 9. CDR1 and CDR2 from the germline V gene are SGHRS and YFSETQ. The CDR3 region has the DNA TGCGCCAGCAGCCCCTCGGGACAGGGGAATGATGAGCAGTTCTTC. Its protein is CASSPSGQGNDEQFF.

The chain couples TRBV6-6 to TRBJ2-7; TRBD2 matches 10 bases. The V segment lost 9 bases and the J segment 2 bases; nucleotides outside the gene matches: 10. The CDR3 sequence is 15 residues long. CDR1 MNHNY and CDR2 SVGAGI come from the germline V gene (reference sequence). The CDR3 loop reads CASRLAGGGTYEQYF. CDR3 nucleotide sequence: TGTGCCAGTCGGTTAGCGGGAGGCGGAACCTACGAGCAGTACTTC.

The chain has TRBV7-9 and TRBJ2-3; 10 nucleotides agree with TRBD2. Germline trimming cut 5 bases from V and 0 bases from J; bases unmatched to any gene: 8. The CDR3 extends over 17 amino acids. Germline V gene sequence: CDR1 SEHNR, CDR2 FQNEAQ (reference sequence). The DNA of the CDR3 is TGTGCCAGCAGCCTATTAGCGGGAGGTGCTAGCACAGATACGCAGTATTTT. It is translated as CASSLLAGGASTDTQYF.

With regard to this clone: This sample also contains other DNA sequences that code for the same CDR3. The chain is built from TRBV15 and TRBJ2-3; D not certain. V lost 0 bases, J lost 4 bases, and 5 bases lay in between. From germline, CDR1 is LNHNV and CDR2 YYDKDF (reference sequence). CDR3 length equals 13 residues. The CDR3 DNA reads TGTGCCACCAGCAGAGATTCACCAGATACGCAGTATTTT. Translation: CATSRDSPDTQYF.

CDR3 amino acids: CASSLLAGSQETQYF. As DNA, the CDR3 is TGTGCCAGCAGCTTACTGGCAGGCAGCCAAGAGACCCAGTACTTC. The rearrangement joins TRBV7-3 to TRBJ2-5; D is unclear. CDR3 length equals 15 residues. Germline V gene data show CDR1 as SGHTA and CDR2 as FQGTGA. Deletions cut 2 bases from V and 1 base from J, with 11 bases between.

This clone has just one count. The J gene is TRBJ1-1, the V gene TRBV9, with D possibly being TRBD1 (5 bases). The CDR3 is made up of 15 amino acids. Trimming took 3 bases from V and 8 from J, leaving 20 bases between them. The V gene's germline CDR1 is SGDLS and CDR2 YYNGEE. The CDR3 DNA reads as TGTGCCAGCAGCGCACAACCTACCGCGACAGAGGAAGCTTTCTTT. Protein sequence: CASSAQPTATEEAFF.

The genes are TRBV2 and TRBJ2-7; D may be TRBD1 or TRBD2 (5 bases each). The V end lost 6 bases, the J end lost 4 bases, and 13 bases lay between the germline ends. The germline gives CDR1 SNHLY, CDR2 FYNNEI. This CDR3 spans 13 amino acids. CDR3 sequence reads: CASSGDGQYEQYF. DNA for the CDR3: TGTGCCAGCAGCGGGGACGGTCAGTACGAGCAGTACTTC.

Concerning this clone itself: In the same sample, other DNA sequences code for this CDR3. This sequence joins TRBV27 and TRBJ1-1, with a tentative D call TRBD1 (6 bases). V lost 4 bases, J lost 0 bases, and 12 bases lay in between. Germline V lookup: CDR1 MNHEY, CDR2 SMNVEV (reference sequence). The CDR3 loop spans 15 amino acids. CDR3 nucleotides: TGTGCCAGCAGTTCGGACAGACTCATGAACACTGAAGCTTTCTTT. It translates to CASSSDRLMNTEAFF.

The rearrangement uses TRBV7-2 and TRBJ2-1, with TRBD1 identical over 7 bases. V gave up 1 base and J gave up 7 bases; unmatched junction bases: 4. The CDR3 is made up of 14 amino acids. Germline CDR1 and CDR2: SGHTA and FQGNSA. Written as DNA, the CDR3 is TGTGCCAGCAGCTTAGGGCTGACAGGGAATGAGCAGTTCTTC. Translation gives CASSLGLTGNEQFF. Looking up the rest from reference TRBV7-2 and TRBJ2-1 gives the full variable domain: GAGVSQSPSNKVTEKGKDVELRCDPISGHTALYWYRQSLGQGLEFLIYFQGNSAPDKSGLPSDRFSAERTGGSVSTLTIQRTQQEDSAVYLCASSLGLTGNEQFFGPGTRLTVL.

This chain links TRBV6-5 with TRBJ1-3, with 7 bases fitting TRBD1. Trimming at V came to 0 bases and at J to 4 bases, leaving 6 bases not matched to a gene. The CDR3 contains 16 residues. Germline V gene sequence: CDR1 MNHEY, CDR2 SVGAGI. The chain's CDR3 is CASSYSWQGGGNTIYF. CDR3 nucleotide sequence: TGTGCCAGCAGTTACTCGTGGCAGGGGGGCGGAAACACCATATATTTT.

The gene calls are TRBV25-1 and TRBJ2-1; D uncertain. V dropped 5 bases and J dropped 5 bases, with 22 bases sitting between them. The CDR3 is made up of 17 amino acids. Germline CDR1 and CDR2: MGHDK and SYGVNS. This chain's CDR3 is CASSFWDHLKPHNEQFF. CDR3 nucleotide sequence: TGTGCCAGCAGTTTTTGGGATCATTTGAAGCCCCACAATGAGCAGTTCTTC.